The 32 T cell receptor beta chains presented below share a single source sample, sequenced in a study of OX40 agonist ivuxolimab in advanced cancers. Clones were sequenced by immunoSEQ multiplex PCR, and TCRdb holds only the in-frame ones, with some missing. The data show 3,000 to 3,500 clones, approximately 84% seen once. The source was CD4+ or CD8+ T cells sorted from blood, collected in a trial of the OX40 agonist ivuxolimab. These receptors all stem from an adult with an advanced solid tumor such as melanoma, head and neck, liver or kidney cancer.

The V gene is TRBV28, the J gene TRBJ2-7; TRBD1 aligns across 8 bases. Germline CDR1 is MDHEN and CDR2 is SYDVKM. CDR3 length equals 13 residues. V shed 5 bases and J 3 bases; nucleotides not matched to a gene: 3. This chain's CDR3 is CASSPGQGYEQYF. CDR3 in DNA: TGTGCCAGCAGTCCCGGACAGGGCTACGAGCAGTACTTC.

The chain joins TRBV28 to TRBJ2-5; D gene uncertain. CDR1 MDHEN and CDR2 SYDVKM come from the germline V gene. The ends were cut back, 1 base at V and 1 base at J, with 10 bases in the middle. The length of the CDR3 is 15 residues. The CDR3 coding sequence is TGTGCCAGCAGTTTATCGTTGGCGGTCCAAGAGACCCAGTACTTC. Its protein is CASSLSLAVQETQYF. Together with reference TRBV28 and TRBJ2-5, the CDR3 gives the full variable domain: DVKVTQSSRYLVKRTGEKVFLECVQDMDHENMFWYRQDPGLGLRLIYFSYDVKMKEKGDIPEGYSVSREKKERFSLILESASTNQTSMYLCASSLSLAVQETQYFGPGTRLLVL.

The CDR3 region is CASSLVGGGSGETQYF. The CDR3 DNA follows: TGTGCCAGCAGCTTGGTTGGCGGCGGGAGTGGAGAGACCCAGTACTTC. The chain links TRBV5-6 to TRBJ2-5; 7 bases line up with TRBD2. CDR3 length: 16 amino acids. The junction had 9 bases not matched to a gene; V was cut back by 0 bases and J by 4 bases. Germline V gene data show CDR1 as SGHDT and CDR2 as YYEEEE.

The CDR3 spells CASSLTRNTEAFF. Here the CDR3 DNA reads TGTGCCAGCAGCTTAACCAGAAACACTGAAGCTTTCTTT. The rearrangement joins TRBV5-4 to TRBJ1-1; D not resolved. Germline loops: CDR1 SGHNT, CDR2 YYREEE (reference sequence). The CDR3 length is 13 residues. V lost 2 bases, J lost 2 bases, and 7 bases lay in between.

The J gene is TRBJ2-1, the V gene TRBV6-4; TRBD2 matches 10 bases. Germline loops: CDR1 MRHNA, CDR2 SNTAGT. Unmatched junction bases numbered 5, after V lost 0 bases and J lost 0 bases. The CDR3 covers 18 residues. CDR3 sequence reads: CASSDSPLAGSSYNEQFF. As DNA, the CDR3 is TGTGCCAGCAGTGACTCCCCACTAGCGGGGAGCTCCTACAATGAGCAGTTCTTC.

The chain links TRBV10-3 to TRBJ1-5; D is ambiguous. Trimming left V 7 bases short and J 3 bases short, with 10 bases between. The CDR3 covers 13 residues. Germline V gives CDR1 ENHRY, CDR2 SYGVKD. The CDR3 protein is CAINAAVNQPQHF. Written as DNA, the CDR3 is TGTGCCATCAATGCGGCAGTCAATCAGCCCCAGCATTTT.

In DNA, the CDR3 is TGTGCCAGCAGCCCGACTAGCGGGAGTGGTGATACGCAGTATTTT. It is translated as CASSPTSGSGDTQYF. This rearrangement joins TRBV6-4 to TRBJ2-3; 12 nucleotides align to TRBD2. From germline, CDR1 is MRHNA and CDR2 SNTAGT. The V segment lost 6 bases and the J segment 6 bases; nucleotides outside the gene matches: 7. The CDR3 runs to 15 residues.

The chain combines TRBV4-3 with TRBJ2-7, with D unresolved. The germline CDR1 and CDR2 sequences are LGHNA and YSLEER. V was pared by 4 bases and J by 5 bases, with 12 bases between. The CDR3 runs 13 residues. CDR3 in amino acids: CASSLQNRDEQYF. The DNA for the CDR3 is TGCGCCAGCAGCCTTCAGAACCGGGACGAGCAGTACTTC.

This clone was seen only once. The chain is built from TRBV5-1 and TRBJ2-1; D perhaps matches TRBD2 (5 bases). Germline values: CDR1 SGHRS, CDR2 YFSETQ. V lost 5 bases, J lost 0 bases, and 12 bases lay in between. This CDR3 is 15 amino acids long. The CDR3 loop reads CASRVALSSYNEQFF. CDR3 nucleotide sequence: TGCGCCAGCAGGGTAGCGCTAAGCTCCTACAATGAGCAGTTCTTC.

This clone showed up just a few times. The chain couples TRBV7-6 to TRBJ2-2; 14 nucleotides match TRBD2. This CDR3 spans 16 amino acids. From germline, CDR1 is SGHVS and CDR2 FNYEAQ. The ends lost 5 bases at V and 5 bases at J; junction bases unmatched: 4. CDR3 nucleotide sequence: TGTGCCAGCAGCGATGGACTAGCGGGAGGTACCGGGGAGCTGTTTTTT. Protein sequence: CASSDGLAGGTGELFF.

V is TRBV7-3 and J is TRBJ2-1; 7 bases match TRBD1. V lost 5 bases to trimming and J lost 5 bases; unmatched junction nucleotides: 3. Germline V gene sequence: CDR1 SGHTA, CDR2 FQGTGA. The CDR3 covers 13 residues. The CDR3: CASSVTGNNEQFF. Here the CDR3 DNA reads TGTGCCAGCAGCGTGACAGGGAACAATGAGCAGTTCTTC. The full variable domain, with the rest looked up from reference TRBV7-3 and TRBJ2-1, is GAGVSQTPSNKVTEKGKYVELRCDPISGHTALYWYRQSLGQGPEFLIYFQGTGAADDSGLPNDRFFAVRPEGSVSTLKIQRTERGDSAVYLCASSVTGNNEQFFGPGTRLTVL.

This clone has a handful of counts. V gene TRBV19 combines with J gene TRBJ2-1, with 13 bases that match TRBD2. Germline-derived CDR1 and CDR2 are LNHDA and SQIVND (reference sequence). The CDR3 consists of 15 residues. J lost 7 bases, V lost 3 bases, and 3 bases had no gene match. The chain's CDR3 is CASSIGLAGVNEQFF. In DNA form, the CDR3 reads TGTGCCAGTAGTATTGGACTAGCGGGAGTTAATGAGCAGTTCTTC.

The chain employs TRBV27 and TRBJ1-3; TRBD1 matches 7 bases. The V gene's germline CDR1 is MNHEY and CDR2 SMNVEV (reference sequence). After removal of 4 bases from V and 0 bases from J, the junction contained 3 bases not matched to a gene. CDR3 length: 15 amino acids. The CDR3 reads CASSSGQYSGNTIYF. CDR3 sequence (DNA): TGTGCCAGCAGTTCGGGACAGTACTCTGGAAACACCATATATTTT.

The CDR3 reads CATNYGYTF. The CDR3 coding sequence is TGTGCCACTAACTATGGCTACACCTTC. The J gene is TRBJ1-2, the V gene TRBV6-6; D ambiguous. Germline values: CDR1 MNHNY, CDR2 SVGAGI (reference sequence). V was cut by 10 bases and J by 0 bases, with 0 bases left in between. The CDR3 covers 9 residues.

This chain links TRBV7-9 with TRBJ1-2; unclear D gene. Germline CDR1 is SEHNR and CDR2 is FQNEAQ (reference sequence). CDR3 length equals 16 residues. V dropped 5 bases and J dropped 4 bases, with 20 bases sitting between them. The CDR3 protein is CASSRGRREVSYGYTF. In nucleotides, the CDR3 is TGTGCCAGCAGCCGAGGACGTCGGGAGGTCAGCTATGGCTACACCTTC.

This rearrangement joins TRBV11-2 to TRBJ2-2, with 7 nucleotides matching TRBD2. Germline CDR1 reads SGHAT; CDR2 reads FQNNGV. V lost 5 bases to trimming and J lost 2 bases; unmatched junction nucleotides: 11. The CDR3 contains 17 residues. The CDR3 reads CASSTWPGTTNTGELFF. CDR3 DNA: TGTGCCAGCAGCACTTGGCCCGGGACTACAAACACCGGGGAGCTGTTTTTT.

This clone was counted a single time. The CDR3 here is CASNIRGYPSYEQYF. The CDR3 DNA reads as TGTGCCAGCAACATCAGGGGGTACCCCTCCTACGAGCAGTACTTC. The V call is TRBV11-1, the J call TRBJ2-7; 7 nucleotides agree with TRBD1. The CDR3 length is 15 residues. The J segment lost 0 bases and the V segment lost 7 bases, leaving 9 bases of the junction unmatched. In germline, CDR1 is SGHAT, CDR2 FQDESV (reference sequence).

This clone has only a few counts. The CDR3 reads CASSPGLWDQPQHF. In DNA, the CDR3 is TGCGCCAGCAGCCCGGGGCTGTGGGATCAGCCCCAGCATTTT. The V gene is TRBV4-1, the J gene TRBJ1-5; a possible D gene is TRBD1 (5 bases). The length of the CDR3 is 14 residues. The V gene lost 4 bases and the J gene lost 5 bases, with 12 bases spanning the gap. The germline V gene has CDR1 MGHRA and CDR2 YSYEKL.

This clone was detected a few times. The chain has TRBV9 and TRBJ2-6; 7 bases agree with TRBD1. V trimming: 5 bases; J trimming: 4 bases; junction bases outside the gene matches: 12. Germline CDR1 reads SGDLS; CDR2 reads YYNGEE. CDR3 length: 17 residues. CDR3 sequence: CASRGGEPVLGANVLTF. CDR3 DNA sequence: TGTGCCAGCAGAGGGGGCGAGCCCGTTTTGGGGGCCAACGTCCTGACTTTC.

V gene TRBV6-4 combines with J gene TRBJ2-1; TRBD2 is a possible D gene (6 bases). V was pared by 2 bases and J by 6 bases, with 14 bases between. The CDR3 has 15 amino acids. Germline CDR1 and CDR2: MRHNA and SNTAGT. The CDR3 DNA reads TGTGCCAGCAGTGACGGTTCTAGCGACCCCAATGAGCAGTTCTTC. Protein product: CASSDGSSDPNEQFF.

This chain uses TRBV9 with TRBJ2-1; D perhaps matches TRBD1 (6 bases). V dropped 2 bases and J dropped 9 bases, with 21 bases sitting between them. Germline V gives CDR1 SGDLS, CDR2 YYNGEE. This CDR3 region has 16 residues. CDR3 region: CASSVSWVQGEGEQFF. The CDR3 coding sequence is TGTGCCAGCAGCGTTTCTTGGGTACAGGGCGAGGGTGAGCAGTTCTTC.

Notes on this clone: At the DNA level, this CDR3 is encoded by other sequences in the same sample as well. The V call is TRBV4-1, the J call TRBJ2-3; D is possibly TRBD1 (5 bases). This CDR3 is 14 amino acids long. The V end lost 0 bases, the J end lost 3 bases, and 7 bases lay between the germline ends. The V gene's germline CDR1 is MGHRA and CDR2 YSYEKL. Here the CDR3 reads CASSQETGTDTQYF. The CDR3 coding sequence is TGCGCCAGCAGCCAAGAAACAGGTACAGATACGCAGTATTTT.

The V and J genes are TRBV19 and TRBJ2-2, with D perhaps TRBD2 (6 bases). The V end lost 2 bases, the J end lost 6 bases, and 13 bases lay between the germline ends. CDR3 length: 15 residues. CDR1 and CDR2 (germline): LNHDA, SQIVND (reference sequence). This CDR3 reads CASSITVGGAGELFF. CDR3 coding DNA: TGTGCCAGTAGTATAACAGTCGGAGGGGCCGGGGAGCTGTTTTTT.

The V and J genes are TRBV7-9 and TRBJ1-2; D remains ambiguous. CDR3 length equals 13 residues. V gave up 2 bases and J gave up 6 bases, with 10 bases separating them. Per the germline V gene, CDR1 is SEHNR and CDR2 is FQNEAQ (reference sequence). DNA of the CDR3: TGTGCCAGCAGCTTAAAGGTTTCGAATGGCTACACCTTC. This gives the protein CASSLKVSNGYTF.

This chain uses TRBV19 with TRBJ2-1; no clear D. Trimming stripped 1 base from V and 5 bases from J, with 12 bases between. This CDR3 comprises 15 residues. The germline V gene has CDR1 LNHDA and CDR2 SQIVND (reference sequence). The CDR3 DNA reads TGTGCCAGTAGTATAGGGCCCAACCCAAACAATGAGCAGTTCTTC. Translating it yields CASSIGPNPNNEQFF.

V is TRBV6-1 and J is TRBJ2-7, with 7 positions matching TRBD1. CDR3 length: 15 residues. Trimming at V came to 6 bases and at J to 2 bases, leaving 10 bases not matched to a gene. In germline, CDR1 is MNHNS, CDR2 SASEGT. CDR3 amino acids: CASRVDRAGPYEQYF. CDR3 DNA: TGTGCCAGCAGGGTCGACAGGGCCGGGCCCTACGAGCAGTACTTC.

The rearrangement links TRBV6-5 to TRBJ2-5; 7 nucleotides line up with TRBD1. The CDR3 sequence is 14 residues long. Germline CDR1 reads MNHEY; CDR2 reads SVGAGI. After removal of 4 bases from V and 3 bases from J, the junction contained 5 bases not matched to a gene. CDR3 nucleotides: TGTGCCAGCAGTTTGGGACAGCGAGAAGAGACCCAGTACTTC. Encoded protein: CASSLGQREETQYF.

The rearrangement links TRBV7-2 to TRBJ2-7, with D unresolved. V lost 4 bases and J lost 0, with 16 bases in between. Germline V lookup: CDR1 SGHTA, CDR2 FQGNSA. The CDR3 is made up of 16 amino acids. The CDR3 DNA follows: TGTGCCAGCAGCTCACACTCAGGACGCTACTCCTACGAGCAGTACTTC. Protein sequence: CASSSHSGRYSYEQYF.

This clone rates as medium-sized. The chain links TRBV7-8 to TRBJ1-1; 9 nucleotides match TRBD1. The CDR3 has 16 residues. V lost 4 bases and J lost 5; bases outside the gene matches: 11. Germline V gene sequence: CDR1 SGHVS, CDR2 FQNEAQ. As DNA, the CDR3 is TGTGCCAGCAGCTCGAGGACAGGGGTTTTGTGGACTGAAGCTTTCTTT. Translation: CASSSRTGVLWTEAFF.

The CDR3, as DNA: TGTGCCAGCAGTTTTAGGGGGCGAAGGACTGAAGCTTTCTTT. This sequence encodes CASSFRGRRTEAFF. The genes are TRBV28 and TRBJ1-1; 7 bases are a match to TRBD1. The J segment lost 5 bases and the V segment lost 3 bases, leaving 6 bases of the junction unmatched. The CDR3 is made up of 14 amino acids. Germline V gene sequence: CDR1 MDHEN, CDR2 SYDVKM.

J is TRBJ2-1 and V is TRBV7-6; no definite D call. CDR1 is SGHVS and CDR2 is FNYEAQ in the germline V gene. The CDR3 is 12 amino acids. Trimming took 5 bases from V and 6 from J, leaving 8 bases between them. CDR3 in DNA: TGTGCCAGCAGCCGAGACCCCAATGAGCAGTTCTTC. It yields the protein CASSRDPNEQFF.

This clone turned up a few times. The DNA for the CDR3 is TGTGCCAGCAGTTACTACAGGGGGCATCAGCCCCAGCATTTT. Translating it yields CASSYYRGHQPQHF. The chain has TRBV28 and TRBJ1-5, with 9 bases that match TRBD1. The germline CDR1 and CDR2 sequences are MDHEN and SYDVKM. The CDR3 runs 14 residues. Losses at the gene ends were 4 bases for V and 5 bases for J; bases not matched to a gene: 3.